Each of the 13 T cell receptor beta chains below was sequenced from the same sample in a study of cytomegalovirus exposure and HLA in healthy donors. Researchers ran the PCR with 60 Vbeta and 13 Jbeta primers. Profiled with immunoSEQ multiplex PCR; TCRdb holds only in-frame clones, not every one. The sample yields approximately 270,000 clones, about four fifths seen once. What was sequenced was PBMCs. The receptors come from a girl aged 2 to 9 in good health and CMV-seronegative.

The CDR3, as DNA: TGCGCCAGCAGCACCTCGCTACCCGGGGACGAGCAGTACTTC. Its translation is CASSTSLPGDEQYF. This sequence joins TRBV5-1 and TRBJ2-7; D is perhaps TRBD2 (5 bases). CDR1 is SGHRS, CDR2 YFSETQ, per germline. The V end lost 4 bases, the J end lost 5 bases, and 16 bases lay between the germline ends. CDR3 length: 14 residues.

CDR3 protein: CASSSGQGAWESDTEAFF. CDR3 DNA: TGTGCCAGCAGCTCAGGACAGGGGGCGTGGGAATCGGACACTGAAGCTTTCTTT. The V gene is TRBV9, the J gene TRBJ1-1; 11 bases agree with TRBD1. The V gene end was trimmed by 4 bases and the J gene end by 3 bases; junction bases not matched to a gene: 14. CDR3 length: 18 residues. Germline V gives CDR1 SGDLS, CDR2 YYNGEE.

This chain uses TRBV23-1 with TRBJ1-3; D unresolved. TRBV23-1 is reported as an ORF; its role is uncertain. The CDR3 loop spans 16 amino acids. Trimming pared 7 bases from V and 0 bases from J, leaving 16 bases between. The CDR3 DNA sequence: TGCGCCAGCAAAGGGCCGGGGTTATACTCTGGAAACACCATATATTTT. Translating gives CASKGPGLYSGNTIYF.

The chain is built from TRBV28 and TRBJ2-7; 8 nucleotides align to TRBD1. The germline gives CDR1 MDHEN, CDR2 SYDVKM. CDR3 length: 17 residues. V dropped 3 bases and J dropped 3; count of bases not matched to a gene: 13. CDR3 in DNA: TGTGCCAGCAGTTTCCCTCGAACAGGGGGAGGATACTACGAGCAGTACTTC. Protein product: CASSFPRTGGGYYEQYF.

This chain uses TRBV6-4 with TRBJ2-1; 10 bases line up with TRBD2. The germline gives CDR1 MRHNA, CDR2 SNTAGT. CDR3 size: 16 residues. J gave up 8 bases and V 0 bases, and 7 bases lay outside the gene matches. The CDR3 region is CASSDSSAGGYYEQFF. The CDR3 DNA is TGTGCCAGCAGTGACTCCTCAGCGGGGGGGTATTATGAGCAGTTCTTC.

The chain combines TRBV18 with TRBJ2-1; TRBD2 aligns across 8 bases. V dropped 6 bases and J dropped 5; count of bases not matched to a gene: 6. Germline lookup yields CDR1 KGHSH and CDR2 LQKENI. This CDR3 comprises 14 residues. The chain's CDR3 is CASSGREVHNEQFF. CDR3 bases: TGTGCCAGCTCTGGGCGGGAGGTCCACAATGAGCAGTTCTTC.

This chain links TRBV18 with TRBJ2-1, with D unresolved. Germline-derived CDR1 and CDR2 are KGHSH and LQKENI. V lost 2 bases and J 8 bases, leaving 13 bases between the germline ends. This CDR3 is 14 amino acids long. CDR3 region: CASSPAEAPYEQFF. The CDR3 DNA follows: TGTGCCAGCTCACCAGCCGAAGCACCCTATGAGCAGTTCTTC.

The V gene is TRBV5-1, the J gene TRBJ2-1, with 9 bases aligning to TRBD1. The germline V gene encodes CDR1 SGHRS and CDR2 YFSETQ. Trimming took 2 bases from V and 8 from J; bases not matched to a gene: 5. The CDR3 totals 14 residues. CDR3 sequence (DNA): TGCGCCAGCAGCTTCGGGACAGGGATCCATGAGCAGTTCTTC. It is translated as CASSFGTGIHEQFF.

The chain uses TRBV5-1 and TRBJ2-3, with 12 bases aligning to TRBD2. This CDR3 contains 16 residues. The trim removed 0 bases at V and 4 bases at J, leaving 3 bases unmatched. Germline V gene sequence: CDR1 SGHRS, CDR2 YFSETQ. The CDR3 reads CASSLASGRAADTQYF. The CDR3 nucleotides are TGCGCCAGCAGCTTGGCTAGCGGGAGGGCAGCAGATACGCAGTATTTT. The variable domain in full, with the rest retrieved from reference TRBV5-1 and TRBJ2-3, is KAGVTQTPRYLIKTRGQQVTLSCSPISGHRSVSWYQQTPGQGLQFLFEYFSETQRNKGNFPGRFSGRQFSNSRSEMNVSTLELGDSALYLCASSLASGRAADTQYFGPGTRLTVL.

The J gene is TRBJ1-4, the V gene TRBV18, with 7 nucleotides matching TRBD1. The length of the CDR3 is 15 residues. The germline CDR1 and CDR2 sequences are KGHSH and LQKENI. With V trimmed by 3 bases and J by 4 bases, 5 bases remained unmatched. The CDR3 loop reads CASSPIQGSNEKLFF. As DNA, the CDR3 is TGTGCCAGCTCACCTATACAGGGGAGTAATGAAAAACTGTTTTTT.

The chain employs TRBV5-1 and TRBJ2-5, with 9 nucleotides matching TRBD2. Germline loops: CDR1 SGHRS, CDR2 YFSETQ. Losses at the gene ends were 4 bases for V and 1 base for J; bases not matched to a gene: 8. The CDR3 has 16 residues. In DNA, the CDR3 is TGCGCCAGCAGCATTAGCGGGAGTGTCGTCCAAGAGACCCAGTACTTC. Translated, it gives CASSISGSVVQETQYF.

The chain joins TRBV7-2 to TRBJ2-7, with 10 bases identical to TRBD2. The V gene's germline CDR1 is SGHTA and CDR2 FQGNSA. This CDR3 has 15 residues. The V segment lost 3 bases and the J segment 0 bases; nucleotides outside the gene matches: 2. CDR3 region: CASSLVAGGSYEQYF. CDR3 nucleotide sequence: TGTGCCAGCAGCTTGGTAGCGGGAGGCTCCTACGAGCAGTACTTC. Full variable domain (remainder filled in from reference TRBV7-2 and TRBJ2-7): GAGVSQSPSNKVTEKGKDVELRCDPISGHTALYWYRQSLGQGLEFLIYFQGNSAPDKSGLPSDRFSAERTGGSVSTLTIQRTQQEDSAVYLCASSLVAGGSYEQYFGPGTRLTVT.

Here the CDR3 reads CATSRKGRPDFYGYTF. The DNA of the CDR3 is TGTGCCACCAGCAGGAAGGGGCGTCCCGACTTCTATGGCTACACCTTC. The chain uses TRBV15 and TRBJ1-2; D perhaps matches TRBD1 (5 bases). The ends were cut back, 3 bases at V and 4 bases at J, with 18 bases in the middle. The germline V gene encodes CDR1 LNHNV and CDR2 YYDKDF (reference sequence). CDR3 length: 16 residues. Variable domain in full (rest from reference TRBV15 and TRBJ1-2): DAMVIQNPRYQVTQFGKPVTLSCSQTLNHNVMYWYQQKSSQAPKLLFHYYDKDFNNEADTPDNFQSRRPNTSFCFLDIRSPGLGDTAMYLCATSRKGRPDFYGYTFGSGTRLTVV.